The clone carrying this T cell receptor (beta chain) was observed a handful of times. Its antigen is not known. Clinical symptoms, serum thyroxine, TRAb, thyroid ultrasound and orbital computed tomography determined diagnosis. As the template, RNA transcripts were used to amplify TCR beta CDR3 regions. After a first-round RT-PCR with HTBI primers, a second-round multiplex PCR was run. TCRdb reprocessed the multiplex PCR reads via MiXCR and lists one record per CDR3 protein. The repertoire holds 150,000 to 200,000 distinct CDR3 sequences, around 40% seen once, with around 9.3% in the top ten. Germline CDR1 and CDR2: MDHEN and SYDVKM. The CDR3 loop spans 11 amino acids. The data were taken from a study of Graves' ophthalmopathy and Graves' hyperthyroidism. Study-wide context: Peripheral blood (taken before any treatment) was collected at initial diagnosis.

Study observations and caveats: Discrimination between ophthalmopathy and stable hyperthyroidism by a 13-signature model showed about 89% sensitivity and 65% to 84% specificity.

Specimen: peripheral blood. This TCR derives from a man younger than 45 with Graves' ophthalmopathy. V and J are TRBV28 and TRBJ2-7; 8 nucleotides align to TRBD1. CDR3 bases: TGTGTGACAGGGGCAACCTACGAGCAGTACTTC. Amino acid sequence: CVTGATYEQYF.